The TCR beta chain under discussion was sequenced for a study of T cell repertoires in cytomegalovirus infection. TCRdb re-called the reads with MiXCR, one entry per CDR3 protein. The sample comprises about 51,000 distinct CDR3 sequences, around 20% of which are singletons, and about 25% rests with the top ten. This clonotype showed up many times. Its target is not known. The starting material was CD8+ T cells from cultured PBMCs, obtained from culture after CMV antigen stimulation. The TCR was taken from a human donor in good health (CMV status not recorded). Some clones in this sample may be carry-over from other donors' samples.

CDR3 region: CASSLRQGNTEAFF. The CDR3 DNA is TGTGCCAGCAGCTTAAGACAGGGGAACACTGAAGCTTTCTTT. This sequence joins TRBV13 and TRBJ1-1; 7 positions match TRBD1. CDR3 length: 14 amino acids. The germline V gene encodes CDR1 PRHDT and CDR2 FYEKMQ (reference sequence). V lost 2 bases and J lost 1; bases outside the gene matches: 1.